The 27 T cell receptor beta chains below all came from one sample that was sequenced in a study of blood T cell repertoires in COVID-19. Assay used: immunoSEQ multiplex PCR; TCRdb lists only in-frame clones, some missing. The table includes 95,000 to 100,000 clones, approximately 89% detected once. Material: peripheral blood. The receptors derive from a woman aged 30 to 39 with acute or convalescent COVID-19.

This chain's CDR3 is CASITTDGYTF. The CDR3 DNA reads as TGCGCCAGCATAACGACAGATGGCTACACCTTC. The V gene is TRBV5-1, the J gene TRBJ1-2; a weak D match, TRBD1 (5 bases). CDR1 is SGHRS, CDR2 YFSETQ, per germline. The CDR3 spans 11 residues. V was clipped by 6 bases and J by 6 bases, with 9 bases between them.

The chain links TRBV10-2 to TRBJ2-3, with TRBD1 as a possible D gene (5 bases). In germline, CDR1 is WSHSY, CDR2 SAAADI. V was cut by 6 bases and J by 1 base, with 11 bases left in between. The CDR3 totals 14 residues. CDR3 sequence (DNA): TGCGCCAGCAGCGCCCTGACAGGCACAGATACGCAGTATTTT. This encodes CASSALTGTDTQYF.

The chain uses TRBV6-5 and TRBJ2-7; TRBD2 matches at 10 bases. The J segment lost 2 bases and the V segment lost 2 bases, leaving 0 bases of the junction unmatched. CDR3 length: 14 residues. Germline lookup yields CDR1 MNHEY and CDR2 SVGAGI. The CDR3, as DNA: TGTGCCAGCAGTTACCTAGCGGGGGCCTACGAGCAGTACTTC. Amino acids: CASSYLAGAYEQYF.

The CDR3 protein is CASSLLQGERGMNTEAFF. CDR3 in DNA: TGCGCCAGCAGCTTGTTACAAGGTGAAAGGGGTATGAACACTGAAGCTTTCTTT. The chain joins TRBV5-1 to TRBJ1-1; a weak D match, TRBD1 (5 bases). V was clipped by 1 base and J by 0 bases, with 19 bases between them. The CDR3 has 18 amino acids. Germline values: CDR1 SGHRS, CDR2 YFSETQ.

The chain joins TRBV11-2 to TRBJ2-7, with 10 bases lining up with TRBD1. This CDR3 comprises 17 residues. The V gene's germline CDR1 is SGHAT and CDR2 FQNNGV. The V segment lost 5 bases and the J segment 5 bases; nucleotides outside the gene matches: 15. The DNA of the CDR3 is TGTGCCAGCAGCACAAGGCCCCCCAGACAGGGGGCGAACGAGCAGTACTTC. Protein sequence: CASSTRPPRQGANEQYF.

The CDR3 protein is CASSLVGDTGNTIYF. CDR3 DNA sequence: TGCGCCAGCAGCTTGGTGGGAGACACAGGAAACACCATATATTTT. The chain is built from TRBV5-1 and TRBJ1-3, with no clear D. CDR1 SGHRS and CDR2 YFSETQ come from the germline V gene. Trimming shortened V by 0 bases and J by 4 bases, and 11 bases separated the two germline ends. CDR3 length: 15 amino acids.

The chain employs TRBV11-1 and TRBJ2-7; TRBD1 is a possible D gene (6 bases). The germline V gene encodes CDR1 SGHAT and CDR2 FQDESV (reference sequence). Trimming shortened V by 5 bases and J by 7 bases, and 12 bases separated the two germline ends. The CDR3 covers 12 residues. In nucleotides, the CDR3 is TGTGCCAGCAGCCCCCAACAGGGAGAGCAGTACTTC. This codes for CASSPQQGEQYF.

The chain employs TRBV6-5 and TRBJ2-7; TRBD1 aligns across 8 bases. Trimming removed 4 bases from V and 4 bases from J; junction bases left unmatched: 3. CDR3 length: 13 amino acids. CDR1 MNHEY and CDR2 SVGAGI come from the germline V gene. In DNA form, the CDR3 reads TGTGCCAGCAGTTCAGACAGGGGTTACGAGCAGTACTTC. This codes for CASSSDRGYEQYF.

This chain connects TRBV7-9 to TRBJ2-1, with D possibly matching TRBD2 (5 bases). V lost 11 bases and J lost 7, with 12 bases in between. The germline V gene encodes CDR1 SEHNR and CDR2 FQNEAQ (reference sequence). The CDR3 runs to 11 residues. The CDR3 loop reads CASRESNEQFF. The CDR3 DNA reads TGTGCCTCCCGGGAAAGTAATGAGCAGTTCTTC. Based on the CDR3 plus reference TRBV7-9 and TRBJ2-1, the full variable domain is DTGVSQNPRHKITKRGQNVTFRCDPISEHNRLYWYRQTLGQGPEFLTYFQNEAQLEKSRLLSDRFSAERPKGSFSTLEIQRTEQGDSAMYLCASRESNEQFFGPGTRLTVL.

The chain joins TRBV4-1 to TRBJ2-1; the match to TRBD2 covers 8 bases. The length of the CDR3 is 15 residues. The germline gives CDR1 MGHRA, CDR2 YSYEKL. V was clipped by 4 bases and J by 3 bases; unmatched bases: 5. The chain's CDR3 is CASSRSLAGYNEQFF. CDR3 DNA: TGCGCCAGCAGCCGTAGCCTAGCGGGCTACAATGAGCAGTTCTTC.

V is TRBV5-6 and J is TRBJ1-2, with unresolved D. The germline gives CDR1 SGHDT, CDR2 YYEEEE. The CDR3 sequence is 13 residues long. With 0 bases removed from V and 5 bases from J, the gap between germline ends came to 8 bases. CDR3 amino acids: CASSLGPQYGYTF. CDR3 DNA: TGTGCCAGCAGCTTGGGTCCACAATATGGCTACACCTTC.

The V call is TRBV30, the J call TRBJ2-7, with D possibly matching TRBD1 (6 bases). V lost 0 bases, J lost 2 bases, and 11 bases lay in between. Per the germline V gene, CDR1 is GTSNPN and CDR2 is SVGIG (reference sequence). The CDR3 spans 14 residues. CDR3 residues: CAWSVLPGAYEQYF. CDR3 coding DNA: TGTGCCTGGAGTGTACTCCCAGGGGCCTACGAGCAGTACTTC.

The chain has TRBV10-3 and TRBJ1-4; weak D call: TRBD1 (5 bases). The germline CDR1 and CDR2 sequences are ENHRY and SYGVKD. V was clipped by 0 bases and J by 8 bases, with 10 bases between them. The CDR3 is made up of 14 amino acids. In nucleotides, the CDR3 is TGTGCCATCAGTGAGTCGACAGCTGGCGAAAAACTGTTTTTT. Its translation: CAISESTAGEKLFF.

The CDR3, as DNA: TGCGCCAGCAGCCTCGGGGGTCACACTGAAGCTTTCTTT. Translating it yields CASSLGGHTEAFF. V usage is TRBV5-1 and J usage is TRBJ1-1; D may be TRBD1 (5 bases). Germline loops: CDR1 SGHRS, CDR2 YFSETQ. CDR3 length equals 13 residues. Between the trimmed V and J ends, which lost 4 bases and 3 bases, there was a span of 10 bases. The variable domain in full, with the rest retrieved from reference TRBV5-1 and TRBJ1-1, is KAGVTQTPRYLIKTRGQQVTLSCSPISGHRSVSWYQQTPGQGLQFLFEYFSETQRNKGNFPGRFSGRQFSNSRSEMNVSTLELGDSALYLCASSLGGHTEAFFGQGTRLTVV.

The chain links TRBV11-2 to TRBJ2-2; 7 bases map to TRBD1. J gave up 7 bases and V 1 base, and 0 bases lay outside the gene matches. Per germline, CDR1 SGHAT and CDR2 FQNNGV. The CDR3 consists of 13 residues. CDR3 amino acids: CASSLGQGGELFF. DNA of the CDR3: TGTGCCAGCAGCTTAGGACAGGGCGGGGAGCTGTTTTTT.

This chain uses TRBV7-6 with TRBJ1-4; D possibly corresponds to TRBD1 (5 bases). This CDR3 contains 15 residues. Per germline, CDR1 SGHVS and CDR2 FNYEAQ. Trimming removed 2 bases from V and 1 base from J, with 8 bases in between. The CDR3 sequence: CASSLRQGTNEKLFF. Here the CDR3 DNA reads TGTGCCAGCAGCTTACGGCAGGGAACTAATGAAAAACTGTTTTTT.

This clone was seen a few times. The chain links TRBV2 to TRBJ2-7; no clear D. Trimming removed 2 bases at V and 2 bases at J, with 10 bases between. This CDR3 has 14 amino acids. The germline gives CDR1 SNHLY, CDR2 FYNNEI. The chain's CDR3 is CASSEWYSTYEQYF. CDR3 DNA: TGTGCCAGCAGTGAATGGTACAGTACCTACGAGCAGTACTTC.

This clone was counted a single time. This chain connects TRBV6-5 to TRBJ2-5; D might be TRBD2 (5 bases). The CDR3 loop spans 12 amino acids. Germline V gives CDR1 MNHEY, CDR2 SVGAGI. The V end was cut by 9 bases, the J end by 2 bases, with 10 bases between. CDR3 region: CASSPGQETQYF. As DNA, the CDR3 is TGTGCCAGTTCCCCGGGGCAAGAGACCCAGTACTTC.

J is TRBJ2-3 and V is TRBV10-3; D call uncertain. The germline gives CDR1 ENHRY, CDR2 SYGVKD. The CDR3 sequence is 13 residues long. V shed 10 bases and J shed 2 bases, with 13 bases lying between them. CDR3 DNA: TGTGCCACTAAAGACACACACACAGATACGCAGTATTTT. Encoded protein: CATKDTHTDTQYF.

The chain recombines TRBV7-9 with TRBJ2-7; maybe TRBD1 (5 bases). The germline V gene has CDR1 SEHNR and CDR2 FQNEAQ (reference sequence). V was pared by 0 bases and J by 3 bases, with 9 bases between. CDR3 size: 14 residues. The CDR3 DNA is TGTGCCAGCAGCTTAGCGCTAAGGGGCTACGAGCAGTACTTC. Protein: CASSLALRGYEQYF.

The chain is built from TRBV7-6 and TRBJ2-7; no definite D call. Trimming took off 1 base at V and 7 bases at J, with 11 bases between the two ends. CDR3 length: 13 amino acids. Per the germline V gene, CDR1 is SGHVS and CDR2 is FNYEAQ. In DNA form, the CDR3 reads TGTGCCAGCAGCTTAGGTGATAGTCGGGAGCAGTACTTC. This codes for CASSLGDSREQYF.

The sample holds one count of this clone. The chain couples TRBV28 to TRBJ1-6, with D possibly matching TRBD1 (5 bases). V lost 4 bases and J lost 5, with 12 bases in between. Germline assignment: CDR1 MDHEN and CDR2 SYDVKM. The CDR3 covers 15 residues. The CDR3 sequence is CASSYPGGDNSPLHF. The CDR3 DNA follows: TGTGCCAGCAGTTATCCGGGGGGAGATAATTCACCCCTCCACTTT. Full variable domain (rest looked up from reference TRBV28 and TRBJ1-6): DVKVTQSSRYLVKRTGEKVFLECVQDMDHENMFWYRQDPGLGLRLIYFSYDVKMKEKGDIPEGYSVSREKKERFSLILESASTNQTSMYLCASSYPGGDNSPLHFGNGTRLTVT.

CDR3 residues: CASSDWPSIEKLFF. Here the CDR3 DNA reads TGTGCCAGCAGTGATTGGCCCTCCATTGAAAAACTGTTTTTT. The chain recombines TRBV6-1 with TRBJ1-4; D is ambiguous. V lost 3 bases, J lost 7 bases, and 12 bases lay in between. The CDR3 has 14 residues. Looked up from germline, CDR1 is MNHNS and CDR2 is SASEGT.

The V call is TRBV25-1, the J call TRBJ1-5, with 7 positions matching TRBD1. CDR1 and CDR2 from the germline V gene are MGHDK and SYGVNS. V dropped 4 bases and J dropped 5; count of bases not matched to a gene: 8. The length of the CDR3 is 15 residues. CDR3 sequence reads: CASSGGQEGHQPQHF. The CDR3 DNA reads as TGTGCCAGCAGTGGTGGACAGGAGGGGCATCAGCCCCAGCATTTT. The entire variable domain, with the rest obtained from reference TRBV25-1 and TRBJ1-5, is as follows: EADIYQTPRYLVIGTGKKITLECSQTMGHDKMYWYQQDPGMELHLIHYSYGVNSTEKGDLSSESTVSRIRTEHFPLTLESARPSHTSQYLCASSGGQEGHQPQHFGDGTRLSIL.

This clone was seen more than once but under ten times. The gene calls are TRBV5-1 and TRBJ1-6, with D unclear. The germline CDR1 and CDR2 sequences are SGHRS and YFSETQ. Trimming left V 0 bases short and J 7 bases short, with 11 bases between. The CDR3 has 15 amino acids. In DNA, the CDR3 is TGCGCCAGCAGCTTGGACGGGTTCGGAAATTCACCCCTCCACTTT. Encoded protein: CASSLDGFGNSPLHF. Combining the CDR3 with reference TRBV5-1 and TRBJ1-6 gives the whole variable domain KAGVTQTPRYLIKTRGQQVTLSCSPISGHRSVSWYQQTPGQGLQFLFEYFSETQRNKGNFPGRFSGRQFSNSRSEMNVSTLELGDSALYLCASSLDGFGNSPLHFGNGTRLTVT.

V and J are TRBV5-1 and TRBJ2-2; no firm D call. Looked up from germline, CDR1 is SGHRS and CDR2 is YFSETQ. Trimming stripped 0 bases from V and 7 bases from J, with 7 bases between. The CDR3 spans 13 residues. CDR3 coding DNA: TGCGCCAGCAGCTTGGCGGTCCACGGGGAGCTGTTTTTT. It encodes CASSLAVHGELFF.

The CDR3 reads CSARVEVGTDTQYF. DNA of the CDR3: TGCAGCGCCCGGGTGGAGGTGGGCACAGATACGCAGTATTTT. The rearrangement links TRBV29-1 to TRBJ2-3; possible D gene TRBD2, 5 bases. The CDR3 loop spans 14 amino acids. The ends were cut back, 7 bases at V and 1 base at J, with 15 bases in the middle. Germline CDR1 SQVTM, CDR2 ANQGSEA.